The sequence of this T cell receptor (beta chain) was determined in a study of blood T cells in healthy people across ages. Study results and limitations: With naive T cell percentage, TCR beta diversity showed a strong correlation. In older individuals, TCR beta diversity per million T cells was lower, falling roughly linearly with age.

The donors, all healthy, were Caucasians living in Russia, aged roughly 6 to 90. A second PCR of about 6 to 11 cycles used a sample-barcoded 5' primer and a J-beta primer mix. A minimum of 2.5 million CDR3-containing paired-end reads was obtained for each sample. TCRdb reprocessed the 5' RACE reads via MiXCR and lists one record per CDR3 protein. The repertoire consists of about 640,000 distinct CDR3 sequences, with approximately 40% occurring once and the leading ten covering about 30%. The CDR3 contains 16 residues. Trimming removed 1 base from V and 3 bases from J, with 12 bases in between. Germline V gives CDR1 LNHNV, CDR2 YYDKDF (reference sequence). As regards this clonotype: Its antigen is still unknown.

The receptor was derived from a man older than 75 in good health. The gene calls are TRBV15 and TRBJ2-2; a weak D match, TRBD1 (6 bases). The sequencing sample was made of blood. This CDR3 is CATSRARQDYTGELFF. The CDR3 coding sequence is TGTGCCACCAGCAGAGCCCGACAGGACTACACCGGGGAGCTGTTTTTT.